This TCR beta chain emerged from a study of regulatory T cells in long-lasting Graves disease. Whole-study results and caveats: For persistent Graves' patients, TCR diversity was lower than for newly diagnosed ones.

Time point noted: persistent/refractory GD, antithyroid drugs over 5 years with positive TRAb. Scientists built the TCR library using RNA that was extracted from PBMCs. Combining iRepertoire HTBI primers with Arm-PCR of CDR3 regions, the authors built TCR beta libraries. TCRdb analysed the multiplex PCR reads with MiXCR anew, one entry per CDR3 protein. The sample consists of 350,000 to 450,000 distinct CDR3 sequences, around 20% of them appearing once. With regard to this clonotype: Its antigen remains unidentified.

The length of the CDR3 is 12 residues. CDR1 and CDR2 (germline): DFQATT, SNEGSKA (reference sequence). The trim removed 5 bases at V and 7 bases at J, leaving 8 bases unmatched. The rearrangement links TRBV20-1 to TRBJ2-7, with 7 bases that match TRBD2. The material sequenced was peripheral blood mononuclear cells (PBMCs), taken when the disease was refractory, from a patient treated with antithyroid drugs. The receptor was isolated from a female donor with Graves disease. The CDR3 DNA reads as TGCAGTGCTCGGACTAGAGAATTTGAGCAGTACTTC. This sequence encodes CSARTREFEQYF.